The TCR beta chain under discussion was sequenced for a study of control samples from healthy donors and cancer patients. Germline-derived CDR1 and CDR2 are MNHEY and SVGEGT. V shed 5 bases, J shed 0 bases, and the junction held 5 bases outside the gene matches. CDR3 size: 15 residues. Clones were read by immunoSEQ multiplex PCR, and TCRdb kept only the in-frame ones, dropping some. There are 150,000 to 200,000 clones in the sample; 80% to 90% occur only once, and 1.5% to 2% lies in the top ten. This sequence was found in a young man in good health. Input material: blood. The chain is built from TRBV6-2 or TRBV6-3 and TRBJ2-7, with 9 bases identical to TRBD1. CDR3 DNA: TGTGCCAGCAGTCGACAGGGGGAGTACTCCTACGAGCAGTACTTC. Its translation: CASSRQGEYSYEQYF.